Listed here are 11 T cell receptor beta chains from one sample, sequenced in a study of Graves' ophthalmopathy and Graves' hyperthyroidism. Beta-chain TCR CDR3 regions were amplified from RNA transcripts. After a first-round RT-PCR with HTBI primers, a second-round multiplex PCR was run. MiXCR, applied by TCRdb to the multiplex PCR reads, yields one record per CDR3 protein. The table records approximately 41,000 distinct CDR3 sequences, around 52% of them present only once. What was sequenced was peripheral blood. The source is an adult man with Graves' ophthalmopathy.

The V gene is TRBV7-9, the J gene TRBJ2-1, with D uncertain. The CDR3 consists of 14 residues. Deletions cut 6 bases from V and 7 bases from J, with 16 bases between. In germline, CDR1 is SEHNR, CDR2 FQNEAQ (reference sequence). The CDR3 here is CASSQKAHYNEQFF. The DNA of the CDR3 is TGTGCCAGCAGTCAGAAGGCCCACTATAATGAGCAGTTCTTC. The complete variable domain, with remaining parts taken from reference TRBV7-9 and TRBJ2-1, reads DTGVSQNPRHKITKRGQNVTFRCDPISEHNRLYWYRQTLGQGPEFLTYFQNEAQLEKSRLLSDRFSAERPKGSFSTLEIQRTEQGDSAMYLCASSQKAHYNEQFFGPGTRLTVL.

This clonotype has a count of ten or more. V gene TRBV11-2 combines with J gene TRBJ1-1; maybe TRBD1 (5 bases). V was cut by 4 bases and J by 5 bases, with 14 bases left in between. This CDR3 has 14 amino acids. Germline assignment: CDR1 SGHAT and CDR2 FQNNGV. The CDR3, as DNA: TGTGCCAGCAGCTCTCTCAAGGGGCGAACTGAAGCTTTCTTT. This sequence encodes CASSSLKGRTEAFF.

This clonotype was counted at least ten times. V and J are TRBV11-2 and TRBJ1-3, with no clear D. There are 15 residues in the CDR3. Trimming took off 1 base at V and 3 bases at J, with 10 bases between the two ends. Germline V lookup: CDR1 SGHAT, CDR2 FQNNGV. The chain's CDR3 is CASSLVASGGNTIYF. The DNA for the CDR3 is TGTGCCAGCAGCTTAGTCGCCAGTGGTGGAAACACCATATATTTT.

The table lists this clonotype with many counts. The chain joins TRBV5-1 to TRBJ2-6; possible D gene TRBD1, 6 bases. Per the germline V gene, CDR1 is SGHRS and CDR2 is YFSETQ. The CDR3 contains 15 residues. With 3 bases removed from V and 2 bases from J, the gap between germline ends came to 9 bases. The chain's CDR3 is CASSSKGAGANVLTF. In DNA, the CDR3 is TGCGCCAGCAGCTCTAAGGGGGCTGGGGCCAACGTCCTGACTTTC.

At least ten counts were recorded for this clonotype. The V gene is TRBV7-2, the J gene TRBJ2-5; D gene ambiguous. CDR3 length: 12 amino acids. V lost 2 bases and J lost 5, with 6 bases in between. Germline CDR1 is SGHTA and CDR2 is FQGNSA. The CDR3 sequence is CASSLFRETQYF. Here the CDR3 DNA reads TGTGCCAGCAGCTTATTCCGGGAGACCCAGTACTTC. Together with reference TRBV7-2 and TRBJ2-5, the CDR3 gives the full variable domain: GAGVSQSPSNKVTEKGKDVELRCDPISGHTALYWYRQSLGQGLEFLIYFQGNSAPDKSGLPSDRFSAERTGGSVSTLTIQRTQQEDSAVYLCASSLFRETQYFGPGTRLLVL.

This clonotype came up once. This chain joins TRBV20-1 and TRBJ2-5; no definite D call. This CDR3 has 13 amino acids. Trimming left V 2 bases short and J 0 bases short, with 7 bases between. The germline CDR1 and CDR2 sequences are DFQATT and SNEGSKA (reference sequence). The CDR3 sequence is CSARSSHQETQYF. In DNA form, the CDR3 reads TGCAGTGCTAGATCGTCCCACCAAGAGACCCAGTACTTC.

The CDR3 loop reads CASSPSSNQPQHF. DNA for the CDR3: TGTGCCAGCAGCCCGTCTAGCAATCAGCCCCAGCATTTT. J is TRBJ1-5 and V is TRBV14; D remains unclear. Trimming stripped 4 bases from V and 0 bases from J, with 4 bases between. Germline V gene lookup returns CDR1 SGHDN and CDR2 FVKESK. This CDR3 is 13 amino acids long.

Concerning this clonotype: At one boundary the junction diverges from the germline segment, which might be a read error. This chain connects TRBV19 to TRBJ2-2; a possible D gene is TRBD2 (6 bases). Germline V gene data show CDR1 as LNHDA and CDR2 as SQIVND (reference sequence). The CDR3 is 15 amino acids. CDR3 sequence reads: CASSIGRRETGGLFF. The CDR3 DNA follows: TGTGCCAGTAGTATAGGCAGACGTGAAACCGGGGGGCTGTTTTTT.

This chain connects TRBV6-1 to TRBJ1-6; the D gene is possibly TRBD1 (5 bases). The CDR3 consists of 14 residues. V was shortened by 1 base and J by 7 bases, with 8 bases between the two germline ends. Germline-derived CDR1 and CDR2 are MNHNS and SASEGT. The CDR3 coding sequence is TGTGCCAGCAGTGAAGGGGCAGGGAATTCACCCCTCCACTTT. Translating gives CASSEGAGNSPLHF.

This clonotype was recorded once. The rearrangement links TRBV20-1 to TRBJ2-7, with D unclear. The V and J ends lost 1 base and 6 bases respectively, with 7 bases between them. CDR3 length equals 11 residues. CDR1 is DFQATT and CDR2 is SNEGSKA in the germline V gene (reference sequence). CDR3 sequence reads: CSARGPREQYF. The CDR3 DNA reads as TGCAGTGCTAGAGGCCCGCGCGAGCAGTACTTC.

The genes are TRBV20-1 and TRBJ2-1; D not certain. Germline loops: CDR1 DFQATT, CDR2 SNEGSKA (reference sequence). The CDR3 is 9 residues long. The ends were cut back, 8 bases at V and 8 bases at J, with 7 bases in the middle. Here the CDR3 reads CSTGYEQFF. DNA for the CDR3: TGCAGTACTGGTTATGAGCAGTTCTTC.